The 19 T cell receptor beta chains below were found in one sample sequenced in a study of T-cell memory formation after mild COVID-19. TCRdb ran MiXCR on the 5' RACE reads and lists one entry per CDR3 protein. The sample includes a few hundred thousand distinct CDR3 sequences, around 27% of them seen just once. What was sequenced was PBMCs or a T cell subset sorted from them (not recorded which). All receptors derive from an adult woman who had mild COVID-19 (a few samples of this study predate the infection). Cell type and time point are not known.

This rearrangement joins TRBV4-3 to TRBJ2-3; no reliable D call. V was shortened by 0 bases and J by 5 bases, with 12 bases between the two germline ends. Germline V lookup: CDR1 LGHNA, CDR2 YSLEER. The CDR3 has 15 residues. For the CDR3, the DNA is TGCGCCAGCAGCCAAGATAGGCTCCGGGTAGATACGCAGTATTTT. This codes for CASSQDRLRVDTQYF.

V gene TRBV20-1 combines with J gene TRBJ2-7; D might be TRBD2 (6 bases). The V end was cut by 5 bases, the J end by 3 bases, with 14 bases between. The CDR3 covers 13 residues. Germline CDR1 and CDR2: DFQATT and SNEGSKA (reference sequence). DNA for the CDR3: TGCAGTGCTTTCCCGGGGGTCAACTACGAGCAGTACTTC. Translated, it gives CSAFPGVNYEQYF.

This clonotype was seen only a few times. The V and J genes are TRBV7-9 and TRBJ1-4; perhaps TRBD1 as D (6 bases). Germline V gene data show CDR1 as SEHNR and CDR2 as FQNEAQ (reference sequence). The CDR3 totals 17 residues. V was trimmed by 1 base and J by 0 bases, leaving 12 bases between them. The DNA for the CDR3 is TGTGCCAGCAGCTTAGAGGACAGACCTACAACTAATGAAAAACTGTTTTTT. Its translation: CASSLEDRPTTNEKLFF.

The chain couples TRBV5-1 to TRBJ2-7, with D possibly being TRBD1 (6 bases). The germline gives CDR1 SGHRS, CDR2 YFSETQ. The CDR3 has 13 amino acids. Trimming stripped 4 bases from V and 1 base from J, with 9 bases between. This chain's CDR3 is CASSGDISYEQYF. The CDR3 nucleotides read TGCGCCAGCAGCGGGGACATTTCCTACGAGCAGTACTTC.

This clonotype came up a few times. The rearrangement joins TRBV7-9 to TRBJ2-1; D is possibly TRBD2 (7 bases). The CDR3 is 15 residues long. CDR1 is SEHNR and CDR2 is FQNEAQ in the germline V gene (reference sequence). The V end was cut by 7 bases, the J end by 7 bases, with 20 bases between. In DNA form, the CDR3 reads TGTGCCAGCATAGGGGGGACTACATCGGGAAATGAGCAGTTCTTC. This gives the protein CASIGGTTSGNEQFF.

V and J are TRBV4-1 and TRBJ2-5; 15 nucleotides line up with TRBD2. The trim removed 4 bases at V and 5 bases at J, leaving 11 bases unmatched. Germline V lookup: CDR1 MGHRA, CDR2 YSYEKL. This CDR3 region has 18 residues. In DNA form, the CDR3 reads TGCGCCAGCAGCCGCTTCTCCGGGACTAGCGGGGGGCCCGAGACCCAGTACTTC. The encoded protein is CASSRFSGTSGGPETQYF.

This clonotype was counted a few times. The J gene is TRBJ2-7, the V gene TRBV6-1, with TRBD2 as a possible D gene (6 bases). The V gene's germline CDR1 is MNHNS and CDR2 SASEGT. The CDR3 has 13 amino acids. V dropped 1 base and J dropped 13 bases, with 17 bases sitting between them. The CDR3 is CASSEVGGAGPYF. DNA of the CDR3: TGTGCCAGCAGTGAAGTTGGCGGGGCAGGGCCTTACTTC.

V is TRBV20-1 and J is TRBJ1-1; no clear D gene. Germline V gene data show CDR1 as DFQATT and CDR2 as SNEGSKA (reference sequence). The CDR3 loop spans 15 amino acids. CDR3 amino acids: CSFSWRRGMNTEAFF. The CDR3 DNA reads TGCAGCTTCTCCTGGAGGAGAGGTATGAACACTGAAGCTTTCTTT.

The V call is TRBV5-6, the J call TRBJ2-1; 7 bases match TRBD2. CDR1 is SGHDT, CDR2 YYEEEE, per germline. The junction had 9 bases not matched to a gene; V was cut back by 3 bases and J by 9 bases. The CDR3 has 14 amino acids. CDR3 sequence (DNA): TGTGCCAGCAGCTCTGGAGGACTAGTTAGTGAGCAGTTCTTC. This translates into CASSSGGLVSEQFF.

The chain uses TRBV6-1 and TRBJ1-1; D is uncertain. V lost 8 bases, J lost 3 bases, and 10 bases lay in between. Germline loops: CDR1 MNHNS, CDR2 SASEGT. This CDR3 is built from 12 residues. The CDR3 spells CASAPRYTEAFF. The CDR3 DNA reads TGTGCCAGCGCCCCGCGGTACACTGAAGCTTTCTTT.

The chain recombines TRBV12-3 or TRBV12-4 with TRBJ2-2; 12 bases align to TRBD2. The CDR3 runs 17 residues. The V gene end was trimmed by 3 bases and the J gene end by 5 bases; junction bases not matched to a gene: 7. The CDR3 sequence is CASSLASGRAITGELFF. CDR3 nucleotides: TGTGCCAGCAGTTTGGCTAGCGGGAGGGCCATAACCGGGGAGCTGTTTTTT.

The sample holds a few counts of this clonotype. J is TRBJ1-1 and V is TRBV5-1; D perhaps matches TRBD1 (5 bases). V was clipped by 1 base and J by 0 bases, with 16 bases between them. The V gene's germline CDR1 is SGHRS and CDR2 YFSETQ. This CDR3 is built from 17 residues. The CDR3 nucleotides are TGCGCCAGCAGCTTGTTCCCATTGACAGATATGAACACTGAAGCTTTCTTT. Residues: CASSLFPLTDMNTEAFF.

The chain employs TRBV29-1 and TRBJ2-1; 11 bases map to TRBD2. Losses at the gene ends were 3 bases for V and 1 base for J; bases not matched to a gene: 5. Per the germline V gene, CDR1 is SQVTM and CDR2 is ANQGSEA. This CDR3 has 16 residues. The CDR3, as DNA: TGCAGCGTTGAGTCTAGCGGGAGGCTTTCCTACAATGAGCAGTTCTTC. Its translation is CSVESSGRLSYNEQFF.

The rearrangement links TRBV18 to TRBJ1-1, with unresolved D. The germline CDR1 and CDR2 sequences are KGHSH and LQKENI. The germline V and J ends were trimmed by 3 bases and 4 bases, with 9 bases remaining between them. The CDR3 totals 13 residues. The CDR3 DNA reads TGTGCCAGCTCACCGAGTCACGGCACTGAAGCTTTCTTT. As protein: CASSPSHGTEAFF.

This clonotype came up many times. The J gene is TRBJ2-1, the V gene TRBV7-2; 12 bases are shared with TRBD2. With V trimmed by 2 bases and J by 6 bases, 2 bases remained unmatched. The CDR3 extends over 15 amino acids. Germline loops: CDR1 SGHTA, CDR2 FQGNSA. CDR3: CASSLSLAGGNEQFF. The CDR3 DNA is TGTGCCAGCAGCTTATCACTAGCGGGAGGCAATGAGCAGTTCTTC.

V and J are TRBV7-2 and TRBJ2-1, with 8 positions matching TRBD2. J was trimmed by 0 bases and V by 5 bases; bases with no gene match: 6. CDR1 is SGHTA and CDR2 is FQGNSA in the germline V gene. This CDR3 has 16 amino acids. The DNA of the CDR3 is TGTGCCAGCAGCAAGACCGGGGGGGGCTCCTACAATGAGCAGTTCTTC. It codes for CASSKTGGGSYNEQFF.

CDR3 nucleotides: TGTGCCAGCTCACCATCCCCTCGGGGAGAGACCCAGTACTTC. Amino acids: CASSPSPRGETQYF. The chain links TRBV18 to TRBJ2-5; perhaps TRBD2 as D (5 bases). The germline gives CDR1 KGHSH, CDR2 LQKENI. This CDR3 spans 14 amino acids. Trimming removed 2 bases at V and 4 bases at J, with 11 bases between.

The genes are TRBV24-1 and TRBJ2-7, with 8 bases fitting TRBD1. CDR3 length: 14 amino acids. Germline V gene lookup returns CDR1 KGHDR and CDR2 SFDVKD. With 3 bases clipped from V and 4 bases from J, the junction kept 4 bases outside the gene matches. CDR3 sequence reads: CATSDPGQGYEQYF. CDR3 DNA: TGTGCCACCAGTGATCCCGGACAGGGTTACGAGCAGTACTTC.

The chain recombines TRBV5-1 with TRBJ2-7, with D possibly TRBD1 on 5 matching bases. CDR1 is SGHRS and CDR2 is YFSETQ in the germline V gene. CDR3 length: 14 residues. Trimming removed 0 bases at V and 7 bases at J, with 14 bases between. The CDR3 spells CASSLVGRGEEQYF. In DNA, the CDR3 is TGCGCCAGCAGCTTGGTGGGAAGGGGTGAAGAGCAGTACTTC.